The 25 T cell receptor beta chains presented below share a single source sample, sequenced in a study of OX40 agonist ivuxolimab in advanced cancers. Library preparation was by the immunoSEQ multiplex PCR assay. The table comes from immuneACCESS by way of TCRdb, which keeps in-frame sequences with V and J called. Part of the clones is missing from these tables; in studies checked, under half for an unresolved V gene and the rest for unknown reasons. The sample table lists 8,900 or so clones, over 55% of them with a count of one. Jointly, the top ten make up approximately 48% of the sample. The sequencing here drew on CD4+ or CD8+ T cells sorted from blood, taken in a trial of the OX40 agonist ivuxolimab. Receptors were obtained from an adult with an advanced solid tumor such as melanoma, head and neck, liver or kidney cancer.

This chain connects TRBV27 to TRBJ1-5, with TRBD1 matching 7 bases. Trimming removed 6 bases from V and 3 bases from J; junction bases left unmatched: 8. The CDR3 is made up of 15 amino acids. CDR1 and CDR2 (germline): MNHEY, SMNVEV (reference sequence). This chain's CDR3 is CASRERQGSNQPQHF. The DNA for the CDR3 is TGTGCCAGCAGAGAACGACAGGGTTCCAATCAGCCCCAGCATTTT.

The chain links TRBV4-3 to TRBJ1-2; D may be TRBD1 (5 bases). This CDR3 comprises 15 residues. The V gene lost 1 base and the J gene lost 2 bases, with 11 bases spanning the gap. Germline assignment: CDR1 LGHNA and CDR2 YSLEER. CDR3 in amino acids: CASSQGGTANYGYTF. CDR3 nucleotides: TGCGCCAGCAGCCAAGGGGGGACGGCGAACTATGGCTACACCTTC.

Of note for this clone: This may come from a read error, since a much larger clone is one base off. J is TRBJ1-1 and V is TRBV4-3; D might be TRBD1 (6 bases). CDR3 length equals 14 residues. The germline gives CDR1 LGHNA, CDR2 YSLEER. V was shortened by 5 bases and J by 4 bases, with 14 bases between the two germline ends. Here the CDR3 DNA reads TGCGCCAGCAGCGCCCAACAGGGCGGCACTGAAGCTTTCTTT. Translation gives CASSAQQGGTEAFF.

This CDR3 is CASSVTGDGYNEQFF. The CDR3 DNA is TGTGCCAGCAGTGTCACAGGGGACGGCTACAATGAGCAGTTCTTC. This chain joins TRBV6-4 and TRBJ2-1; TRBD1 matches at 7 bases. The germline V gene has CDR1 MRHNA and CDR2 SNTAGT. The CDR3 has 15 amino acids. The V segment lost 4 bases and the J segment 3 bases; nucleotides outside the gene matches: 6.

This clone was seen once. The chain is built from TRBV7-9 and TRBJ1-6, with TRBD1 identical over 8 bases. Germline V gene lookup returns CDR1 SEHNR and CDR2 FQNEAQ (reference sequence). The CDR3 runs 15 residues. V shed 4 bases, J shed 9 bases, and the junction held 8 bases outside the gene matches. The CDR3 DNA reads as TGTGCCAGCAGCTCGACATCAGGACAGGGTTCACCCCTCCACTTT. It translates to CASSSTSGQGSPLHF.

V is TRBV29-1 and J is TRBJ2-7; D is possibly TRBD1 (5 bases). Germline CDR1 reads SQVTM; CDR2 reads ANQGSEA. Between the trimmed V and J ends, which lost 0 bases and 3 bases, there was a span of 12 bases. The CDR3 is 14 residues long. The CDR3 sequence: CSVEDQGPYYEQYF. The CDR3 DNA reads TGCAGCGTTGAAGATCAGGGCCCCTACTACGAGCAGTACTTC.

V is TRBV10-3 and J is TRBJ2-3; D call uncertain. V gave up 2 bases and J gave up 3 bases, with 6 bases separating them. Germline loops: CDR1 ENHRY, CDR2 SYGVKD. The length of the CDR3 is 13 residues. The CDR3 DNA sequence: TGTGCCATCAGTGAGGAACAGACAGATACGCAGTATTTT. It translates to CAISEEQTDTQYF.

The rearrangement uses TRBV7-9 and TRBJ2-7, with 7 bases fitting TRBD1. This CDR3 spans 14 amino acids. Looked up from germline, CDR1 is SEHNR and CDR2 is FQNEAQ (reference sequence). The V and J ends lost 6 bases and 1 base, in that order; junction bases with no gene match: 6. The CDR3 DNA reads TGTGCCAGCAGGCCCGGGACAGCGTCCTACGAGCAGTACTTC. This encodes CASRPGTASYEQYF.

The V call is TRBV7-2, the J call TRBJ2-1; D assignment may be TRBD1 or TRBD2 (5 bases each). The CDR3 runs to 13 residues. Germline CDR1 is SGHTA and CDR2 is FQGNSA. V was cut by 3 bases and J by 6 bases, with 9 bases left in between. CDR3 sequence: CASSFQGPNEQFF. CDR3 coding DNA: TGTGCCAGCAGCTTCCAGGGACCCAATGAGCAGTTCTTC.

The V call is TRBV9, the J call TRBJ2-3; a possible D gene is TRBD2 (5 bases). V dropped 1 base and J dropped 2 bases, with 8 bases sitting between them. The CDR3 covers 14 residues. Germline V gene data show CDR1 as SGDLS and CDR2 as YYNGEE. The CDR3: CASSVWENTDTQYF. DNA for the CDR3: TGTGCCAGCAGCGTATGGGAGAACACAGATACGCAGTATTTT.

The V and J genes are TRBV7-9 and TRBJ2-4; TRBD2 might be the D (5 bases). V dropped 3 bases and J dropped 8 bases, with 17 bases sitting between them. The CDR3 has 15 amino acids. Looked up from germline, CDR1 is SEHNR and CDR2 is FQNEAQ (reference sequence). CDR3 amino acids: CASSLRVGQRDIQYF. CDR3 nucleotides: TGTGCCAGCAGCTTGCGGGTTGGCCAACGGGACATTCAGTACTTC.

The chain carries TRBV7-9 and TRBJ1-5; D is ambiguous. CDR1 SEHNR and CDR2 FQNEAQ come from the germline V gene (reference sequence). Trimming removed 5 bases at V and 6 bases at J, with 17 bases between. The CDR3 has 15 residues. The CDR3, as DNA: TGTGCCAGCAGCCCGCGAGGCGGCGGGTCTCAGCCCCAGCATTTT. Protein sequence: CASSPRGGGSQPQHF.

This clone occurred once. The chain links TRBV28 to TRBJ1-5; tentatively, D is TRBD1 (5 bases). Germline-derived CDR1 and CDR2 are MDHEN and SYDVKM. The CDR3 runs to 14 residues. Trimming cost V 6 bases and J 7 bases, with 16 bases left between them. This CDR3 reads CASRQQGLEQPQHF. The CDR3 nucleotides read TGTGCCAGCAGACAGCAGGGATTGGAGCAGCCCCAGCATTTT.

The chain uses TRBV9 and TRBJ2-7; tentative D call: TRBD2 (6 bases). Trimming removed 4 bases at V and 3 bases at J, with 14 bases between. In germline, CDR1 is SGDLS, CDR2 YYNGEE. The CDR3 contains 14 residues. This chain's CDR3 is CASSTAGSGYEQYF. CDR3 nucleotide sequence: TGTGCCAGCAGCACCGCCGGGAGTGGCTACGAGCAGTACTTC.

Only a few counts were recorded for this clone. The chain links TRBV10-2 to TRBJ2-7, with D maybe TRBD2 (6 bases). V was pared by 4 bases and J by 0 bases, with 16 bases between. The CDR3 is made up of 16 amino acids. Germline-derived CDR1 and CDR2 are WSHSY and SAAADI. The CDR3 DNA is TGCGCCAGCAGTGCTCCGGGTTGGGGGGTCTCCTACGAGCAGTACTTC. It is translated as CASSAPGWGVSYEQYF.

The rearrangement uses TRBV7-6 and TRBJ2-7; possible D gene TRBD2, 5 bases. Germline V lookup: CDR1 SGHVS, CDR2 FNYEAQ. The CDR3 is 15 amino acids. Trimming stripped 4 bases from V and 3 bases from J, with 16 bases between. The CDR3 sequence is CASSSTGEGHYEQYF. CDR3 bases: TGTGCCAGCAGCTCAACCGGAGAGGGTCACTACGAGCAGTACTTC.

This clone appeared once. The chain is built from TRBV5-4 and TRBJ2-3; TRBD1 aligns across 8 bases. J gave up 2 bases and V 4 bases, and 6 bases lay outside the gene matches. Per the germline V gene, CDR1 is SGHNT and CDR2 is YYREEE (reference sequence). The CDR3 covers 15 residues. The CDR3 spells CASSPRQGPTDTQYF. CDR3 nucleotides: TGTGCCAGCAGCCCGAGACAGGGGCCCACAGATACGCAGTATTTT.

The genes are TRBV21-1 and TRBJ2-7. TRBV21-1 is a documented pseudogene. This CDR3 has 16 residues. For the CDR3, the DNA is TGTGCCAGCAGCAAAGCACGTCGACGGAACTCCTACGAGCAGTACTTC. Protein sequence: CASSKARRRNSYEQYF.

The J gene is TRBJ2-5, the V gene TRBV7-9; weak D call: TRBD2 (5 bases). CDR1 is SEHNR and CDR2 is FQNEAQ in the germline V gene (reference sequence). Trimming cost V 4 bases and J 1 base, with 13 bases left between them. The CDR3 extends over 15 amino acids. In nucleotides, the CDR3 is TGTGCCAGCAGCTCCACCCCCGGGGTCCAAGAGACCCAGTACTTC. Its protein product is CASSSTPGVQETQYF. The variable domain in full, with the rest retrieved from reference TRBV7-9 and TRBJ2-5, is DTGVSQNPRHKITKRGQNVTFRCDPISEHNRLYWYRQTLGQGPEFLTYFQNEAQLEKSRLLSDRFSAERPKGSFSTLEIQRTEQGDSAMYLCASSSTPGVQETQYFGPGTRLLVL.

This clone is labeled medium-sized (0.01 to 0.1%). CDR3 nucleotides: TGTGCCAGCAGTTACTCGAACTTTGGAGGCACTGAAGCTTTCTTT. This encodes CASSYSNFGGTEAFF. This sequence joins TRBV6-5 and TRBJ1-1; no clear D. This CDR3 has 15 amino acids. Trimming stripped 0 bases from V and 4 bases from J, with 12 bases between. Germline V gene data show CDR1 as MNHEY and CDR2 as SVGAGI.

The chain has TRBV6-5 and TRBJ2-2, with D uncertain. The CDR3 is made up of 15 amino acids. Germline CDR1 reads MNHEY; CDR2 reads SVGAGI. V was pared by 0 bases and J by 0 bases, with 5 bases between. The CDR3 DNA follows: TGTGCCAGCAGTTACTCCCGGTCGAACACCGGGGAGCTGTTTTTT. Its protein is CASSYSRSNTGELFF.

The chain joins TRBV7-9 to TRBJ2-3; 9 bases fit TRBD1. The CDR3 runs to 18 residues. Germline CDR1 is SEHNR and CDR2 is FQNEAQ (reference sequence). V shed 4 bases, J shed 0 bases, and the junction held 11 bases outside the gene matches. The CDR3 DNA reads TGTGCCAGCAGCTGGACAGGGGAATACACTGAAAGCACAGATACGCAGTATTTT. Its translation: CASSWTGEYTESTDTQYF.

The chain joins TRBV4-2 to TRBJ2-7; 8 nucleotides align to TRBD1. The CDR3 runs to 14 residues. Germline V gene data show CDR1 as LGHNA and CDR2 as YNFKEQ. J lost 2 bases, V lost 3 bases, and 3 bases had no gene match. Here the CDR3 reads CASSHRGPAYEQYF. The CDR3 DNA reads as TGTGCCAGCAGCCACAGGGGGCCCGCCTACGAGCAGTACTTC.

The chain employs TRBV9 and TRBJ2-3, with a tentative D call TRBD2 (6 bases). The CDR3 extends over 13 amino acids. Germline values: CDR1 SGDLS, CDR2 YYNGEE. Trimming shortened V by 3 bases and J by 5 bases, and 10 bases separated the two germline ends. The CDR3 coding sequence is TGTGCCAGCAGCGCACTCGGGGGAGATACGCAGTATTTT. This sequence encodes CASSALGGDTQYF. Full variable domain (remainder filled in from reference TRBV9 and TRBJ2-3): DSGVTQTPKHLITATGQRVTLRCSPRSGDLSVYWYQQSLDQGLQFLIQYYNGEERAKGNILERFSAQQFPDLHSELNLSSLELGDSALYFCASSALGGDTQYFGPGTRLTVL.

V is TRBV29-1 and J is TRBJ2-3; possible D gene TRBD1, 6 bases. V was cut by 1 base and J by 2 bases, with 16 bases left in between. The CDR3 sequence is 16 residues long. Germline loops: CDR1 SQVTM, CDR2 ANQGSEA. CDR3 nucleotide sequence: TGCAGCGTTGAAGGGGGGCCCCGACACCCCACAGATACGCAGTATTTT. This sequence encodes CSVEGGPRHPTDTQYF.